One and the same sample provided the 3 T cell receptor beta chains below, sequenced in a study of cytomegalovirus exposure and HLA in healthy donors. PCR was performed using 60 Vbeta and 13 Jbeta primers. Measured with immunoSEQ multiplex PCR; TCRdb has only the in-frame clones, and not every one. The sample lists roughly 140,000 clones, roughly four fifths occurring once. Sequenced: PBMCs. These receptors came from a man aged 18 to 30 in good health and CMV-seronegative.

This sequence joins TRBV2 and TRBJ2-5, with D perhaps TRBD2 (6 bases). The V gene lost 5 bases and the J gene lost 4 bases, with 11 bases spanning the gap. The germline gives CDR1 SNHLY, CDR2 FYNNEI. The CDR3 is 13 residues long. CDR3 DNA sequence: TGTGCCAGCAGTCTACGGGGAGGAGAGACCCAGTACTTC. It specifies CASSLRGGETQYF.

This chain uses TRBV6-5 with TRBJ1-2, with D tentatively TRBD1 (5 bases). Trimming took 0 bases from V and 4 from J, leaving 12 bases between them. The CDR3 runs to 15 residues. Per germline, CDR1 MNHEY and CDR2 SVGAGI. The CDR3 sequence: CASSYSMAGSYGYTF. CDR3 nucleotide sequence: TGTGCCAGCAGTTACTCGATGGCAGGGTCCTATGGCTACACCTTC.

This rearrangement joins TRBV5-6 to TRBJ2-2, with D unresolved. Germline CDR1 reads SGHDT; CDR2 reads YYEEEE. The CDR3 consists of 14 residues. Trimming removed 4 bases at V and 1 base at J, with 8 bases between. CDR3 loop: CASSPQRNTGELFF. CDR3 DNA: TGTGCCAGCAGCCCTCAGCGGAACACCGGGGAGCTGTTTTTT.